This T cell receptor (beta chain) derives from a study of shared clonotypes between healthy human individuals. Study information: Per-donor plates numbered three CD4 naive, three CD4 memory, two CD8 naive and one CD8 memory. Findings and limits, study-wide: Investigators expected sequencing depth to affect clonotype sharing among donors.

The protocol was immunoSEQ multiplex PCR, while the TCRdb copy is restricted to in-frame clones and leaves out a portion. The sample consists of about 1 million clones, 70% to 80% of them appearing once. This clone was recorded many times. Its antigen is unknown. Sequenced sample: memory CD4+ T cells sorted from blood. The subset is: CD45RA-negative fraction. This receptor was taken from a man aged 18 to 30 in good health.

CDR3 residues: CASSLVVGWGIETQYF. In DNA, the CDR3 is TGTGCCAGCAGCTTAGTGGTTGGTTGGGGTATAGAGACCCAGTACTTC. The chain couples TRBV11-3 to TRBJ2-5; D remains ambiguous. CDR1 is SGHNT and CDR2 is YENEEA in the germline V gene. The CDR3 spans 16 residues. The V end lost 1 base, the J end lost 4 bases, and 16 bases lay between the germline ends.